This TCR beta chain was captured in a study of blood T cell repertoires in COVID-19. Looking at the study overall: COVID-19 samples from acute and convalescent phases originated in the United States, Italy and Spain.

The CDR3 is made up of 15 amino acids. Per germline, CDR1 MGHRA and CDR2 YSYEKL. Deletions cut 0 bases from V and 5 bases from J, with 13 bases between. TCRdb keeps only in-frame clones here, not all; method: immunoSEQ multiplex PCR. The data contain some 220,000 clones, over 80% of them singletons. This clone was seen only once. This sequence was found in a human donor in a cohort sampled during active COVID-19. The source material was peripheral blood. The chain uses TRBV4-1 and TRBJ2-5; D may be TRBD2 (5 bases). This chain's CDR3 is CASSQDQAGAETQYF. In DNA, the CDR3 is TGCGCCAGCAGCCAAGATCAGGCGGGTGCGGAGACCCAGTACTTC.